The clone carrying this TCR beta chain was observed once. Its antigen is not identified. This sample was included in a study of T cells in localized non-small cell lung cancer. Profiled with immunoSEQ multiplex PCR; TCRdb holds only in-frame clones, not every one. Here the sample spans about 46,000 clones, about four fifths being singletons. The study's findings and limits: Sequencing, confined to only one tumor region, leaves heterogeneity possible. Adjacent lung held a median around 60 of the top 100 tumor clones.

The CDR3 is 15 amino acids. V was clipped by 8 bases and J by 4 bases; unmatched bases: 9. CDR1 and CDR2 (germline): SGHVS, FQNEAQ. The TCR originated in a man aged 40 to 69 with stage III lung adenocarcinoma. Sequencing was performed on peripheral blood mononuclear cells, taken before any cancer treatment. The chain joins TRBV7-8 to TRBJ2-3, with 10 bases identical to TRBD2. DNA for the CDR3: TGTGCCAGCTCAGCTCAGCGGGGGGGCTCAGATACGCAGTATTTT. This codes for CASSAQRGGSDTQYF.